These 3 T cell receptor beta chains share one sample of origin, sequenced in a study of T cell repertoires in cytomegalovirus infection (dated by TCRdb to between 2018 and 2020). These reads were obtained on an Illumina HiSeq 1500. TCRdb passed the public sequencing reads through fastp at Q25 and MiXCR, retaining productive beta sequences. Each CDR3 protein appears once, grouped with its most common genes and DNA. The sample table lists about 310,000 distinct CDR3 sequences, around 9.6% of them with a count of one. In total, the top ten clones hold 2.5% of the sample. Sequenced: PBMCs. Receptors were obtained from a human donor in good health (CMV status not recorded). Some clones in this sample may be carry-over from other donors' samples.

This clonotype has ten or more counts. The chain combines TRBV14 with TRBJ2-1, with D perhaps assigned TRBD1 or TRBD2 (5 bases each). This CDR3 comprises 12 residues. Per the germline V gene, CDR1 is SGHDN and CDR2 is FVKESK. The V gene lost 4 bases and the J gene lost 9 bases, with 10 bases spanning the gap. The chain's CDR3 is CASSRSGTEQFF. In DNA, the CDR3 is TGTGCCAGCAGCCGGTCGGGGACTGAGCAGTTCTTC. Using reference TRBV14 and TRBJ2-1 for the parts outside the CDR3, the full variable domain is EAGVTQFPSHSVIEKGQTVTLRCDPISGHDNLYWYRRVMGKEIKFLLHFVKESKQDESGMPNNRFLAERTGGTYSTLKVQPAELEDSGVYFCASSRSGTEQFFGPGTRLTVL.

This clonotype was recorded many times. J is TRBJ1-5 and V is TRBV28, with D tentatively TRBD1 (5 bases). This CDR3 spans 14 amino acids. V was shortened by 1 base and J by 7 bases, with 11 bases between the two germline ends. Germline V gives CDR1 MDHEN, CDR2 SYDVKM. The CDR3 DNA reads TGTGCCAGCAGTTTATTTACTAGGGGCCAGCCCCAGCATTTT. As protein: CASSLFTRGQPQHF. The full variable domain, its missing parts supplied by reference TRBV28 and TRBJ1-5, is DVKVTQSSRYLVKRTGEKVFLECVQDMDHENMFWYRQDPGLGLRLIYFSYDVKMKEKGDIPEGYSVSREKKERFSLILESASTNQTSMYLCASSLFTRGQPQHFGDGTRLSIL.

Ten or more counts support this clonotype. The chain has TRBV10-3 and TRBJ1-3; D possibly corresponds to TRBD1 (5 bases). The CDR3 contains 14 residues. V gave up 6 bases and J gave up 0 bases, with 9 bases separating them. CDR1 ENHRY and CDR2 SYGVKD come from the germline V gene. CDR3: CAIRDTTSGNTIYF. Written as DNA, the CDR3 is TGTGCCATCAGGGACACTACCTCTGGAAACACCATATATTTT.